This T cell receptor (beta chain) originates from a study of T cell responses to AZD1222 COVID-19 vaccine. Study results and limitations: White British donors predominated, females outnumbered males, and clonal diversity was possibly underestimated. Only a handful of people who got AZD1222 tested seropositive at baseline.

Sequenced by immunoSEQ multiplex PCR; TCRdb stores in-frame clones only, minus some. Of over 120,000 clones listed, over 85% are singletons. This CDR3 region has 13 residues. Per the germline V gene, CDR1 is ENHRY and CDR2 is SYGVKD. V gave up 4 bases and J gave up 0 bases; unmatched junction bases: 0. Of note for this clone: Its antigen is unidentified.

This receptor was identified in an adult in good health. V is TRBV10-3 and J is TRBJ2-7; 7 bases are shared with TRBD2. The material was peripheral blood, obtained on day 0 of AZD1222 vaccination. The CDR3 sequence is CAISGGSSYEQYF. The DNA of the CDR3 is TGTGCCATCAGTGGCGGGAGCTCCTACGAGCAGTACTTC.